This T cell receptor beta chain was captured by sequencing in a study of T cell responses to AZD1222 COVID-19 vaccine. Study results and limitations: Among the donors, most were white British and more were female, and clonal diversity was possibly underestimated. The number of AZD1222 recipients seropositive at baseline was only five to seven. Unmutated variant regions reportedly attract nearly half of all spike-specific TCRs.

This clone was counted a single time. Its target is not known. The V and J ends lost 0 bases and 13 bases, in that order; junction bases with no gene match: 11. CDR1 is LGHNA and CDR2 is YNFKEQ in the germline V gene. The CDR3 spans 16 residues. Method: immunoSEQ multiplex PCR; TCRdb's copy keeps in-frame clones and lacks some. The sample includes under 300,000 clones, approximately 95% of them seen just once. Sequenced material: peripheral blood, taken on day 0 of AZD1222 vaccination. The chain combines TRBV4-2 with TRBJ2-2; TRBD1 matches at 10 bases. This receptor was identified in an adult in good health. This CDR3 is CASSQDRTGGQRGLFF. Here the CDR3 DNA reads TGTGCCAGCAGCCAAGATCGGACAGGGGGGCAAAGAGGGCTGTTTTTT.